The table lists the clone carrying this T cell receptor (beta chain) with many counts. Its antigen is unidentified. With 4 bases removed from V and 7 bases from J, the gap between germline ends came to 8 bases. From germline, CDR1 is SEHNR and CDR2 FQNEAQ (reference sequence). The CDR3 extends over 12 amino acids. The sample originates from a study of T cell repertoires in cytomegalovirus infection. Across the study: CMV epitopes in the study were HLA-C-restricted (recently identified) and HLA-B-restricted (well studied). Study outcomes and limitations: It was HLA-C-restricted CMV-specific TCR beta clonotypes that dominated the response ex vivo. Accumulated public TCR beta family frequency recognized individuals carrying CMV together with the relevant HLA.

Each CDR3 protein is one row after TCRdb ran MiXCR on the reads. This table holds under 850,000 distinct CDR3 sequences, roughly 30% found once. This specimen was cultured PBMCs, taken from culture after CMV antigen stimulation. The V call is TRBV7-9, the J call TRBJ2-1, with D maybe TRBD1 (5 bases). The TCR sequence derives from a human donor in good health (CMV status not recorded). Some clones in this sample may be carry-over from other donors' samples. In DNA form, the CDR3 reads TGTGCCAGCAGCTCTCAGGGTAATGAGCAGTTCTTC. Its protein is CASSSQGNEQFF.